This entry features one T cell receptor beta chain sequence. The antigen remains unidentified. This sample stems from a study of T cell responses to AZD1222 COVID-19 vaccine. Whole-study findings and limits: Spike was spanned by vaccine-associated CD4 TCRs, with dominance at 160-218 and 743-854.

Produced via immunoSEQ multiplex PCR; TCRdb's table is partial and in-frame only. The sample records about 99,000 clones, just over 90% being singletons. The V and J ends lost 4 bases and 2 bases respectively, with 9 bases between them. The germline CDR1 and CDR2 sequences are SGHRS and YFSETQ. This CDR3 region has 13 residues. Investigators merged groups given second doses at roughly 4 or roughly 12 weeks. The material sequenced was peripheral blood, taken 28 days after the second AZD1222 dose. The chain carries TRBV5-1 and TRBJ1-2, with D possibly TRBD1 on 6 matching bases. This receptor was obtained from an adult who received the AZD1222 COVID-19 vaccine. CDR3 in amino acids: CASSRDINYGYTF. The CDR3 coding sequence is TGCGCCAGCAGCCGGGACATCAACTATGGCTACACCTTC.